The present T cell receptor (beta chain) was sequenced within a study of blood T cells in healthy people across ages. At the level of the study: Through template switching, about one barcoded beta molecule was captured per two T cells, as measured in model experiments.

Study-wide results and caveats: The long-lived group displayed more naive CD4+ cells, plus higher diversity, than the aged donors did.

The V end lost 4 bases, the J end lost 3 bases, and 16 bases lay between the germline ends. The V gene's germline CDR1 is ENHRY and CDR2 SYGVKD. The length of the CDR3 is 16 residues. To note about this clonotype: Antigen unknown.

Through a sample-barcoded 5' primer and a J-beta primer mix, a second PCR was run for about 6 to 11 cycles. Researchers report that a template-switch adaptor with 12 random nucleotides tagged each cDNA molecule. MiXCR, applied by TCRdb to the 5' RACE reads, yields one record per CDR3 protein. The sample holds over a million distinct CDR3 sequences, around 59% seen once. This sequence was found in a man in his late teens or twenties in good health. The chain uses TRBV10-3 and TRBJ2-1; no clear D gene. The sequenced sample consisted of blood. The CDR3 sequence: CAISGSLAMGYNEQFF. In DNA, the CDR3 is TGTGCCATCAGTGGGTCTCTCGCCATGGGCTACAATGAGCAGTTCTTC.